The rows below give T cell receptor beta chains drawn from one sample of a study of beta chain features in type 1 diabetes. Profiling relied on immunoSEQ multiplex PCR, and the TCRdb table lists in-frame clones only, not all of them. In the table there are almost 350,000 clones, 9.3% of which are singletons. Sequences were obtained from central memory CD4+ T cells from blood. The receptor set was obtained from a man aged 30-40 years with type 1 diabetes. The CDR3 runs from the conserved cysteine through the conserved F or W. Each record gives: V gene, J gene, D gene, clone size, CDR3 DNA, CDR3 protein. The D gene is left open where the match is weak. Part of the rows lack a size; the others show once, few, many or a class for expanded clones.

>TRBV19|TRBJ1-2|TRBD1|.
TGTGCCAGTAGTAAGGGACAGGGAGATTATGGCTACACCTTC
CASSKGQGDYGYTF
>TRBV5-1|TRBJ2-7|TRBD1|few
TGCGCCAGCAGCGAAGGGACAGCCTACGAGCAGTACTTC
CASSEGTAYEQYF
>TRBV7-2|TRBJ2-5|.|.
TGTGCCAGCAGCTTGTTCGGGGGGCGAGAGACCCAGTACTTC
CASSLFGGRETQYF
>TRBV5-1|TRBJ1-4|.|.
TGCGCCAGCAGCTTCTCTGGGGTGGACGAAAAACTGTTTTTT
CASSFSGVDEKLFF
>TRBV28|TRBJ2-7|TRBD2|.
TGTGCCAGCAGTTTAGCGGGGGGGAGGATCTACGAGCAGTACTTC
CASSLAGGRIYEQYF
>TRBV11-2|TRBJ2-1|TRBD2|.
TGTGCCAGCAGCCCCCTGCGGGGGGCCTCCTACAATGAGCAGTTCTTC
CASSPLRGASYNEQFF
>TRBV7-9|TRBJ1-6|.|.
TGTGCCAGCAGGGAAGGGTCTAACTATAATTCACCCCTCCACTTT
CASREGSNYNSPLHF
>TRBV6-5|TRBJ2-7|.|few
TGTGCCAGCATGGGAGGGACAGCGATGAGGGGTGAGCAGTACTTC
CASMGGTAMRGEQYF
>TRBV7-2|TRBJ1-2|TRBD1|.
TGTGCCAGCAGCCCGGAAGGGACAGGACCAAAAGGCTATGGCTACACCTTC
CASSPEGTGPKGYGYTF
>TRBV5-6|TRBJ2-2|TRBD1|.
TGTGCCAGCAGCTCACAACCGGGACAGAGCACCGGGGAGCTGTTTTTT
CASSSQPGQSTGELFF
>TRBV5-4|TRBJ1-3|.|few
TGTGCCAGCAGCTTGGCAGGACAGATTGGAAACACCATATATTTT
CASSLAGQIGNTIYF
>TRBV29-1|TRBJ1-4|TRBD1|few
TGCAGCGTTGGAACAGGGGATGAAAAACTGTTTTTT
CSVGTGDEKLFF
>TRBV12-5|TRBJ1-1|TRBD1|few
TGTGCTAGTGGTTTGGCACAGGGGGCCGGGGCTGAAGCTTTCTTT
CASGLAQGAGAEAFF
>TRBV7-9|TRBJ2-2|.|.
TGTGCCAGCAGCTTAGGGCTCTACACCGGGGAGCTGTTTTTT
CASSLGLYTGELFF
>TRBV7-8|TRBJ1-3|TRBD1|many
TGTGCCAGCAGCTTGGGACAGGGGTCAGGAAACACCATATATTTT
CASSLGQGSGNTIYF
>TRBV7-2|TRBJ2-1|.|many
TGTGCCAGCAGCTTAGATGGAAACAATGAGCAGTTCTTC
CASSLDGNNEQFF
>TRBV18|TRBJ1-3|.|many
TGTGCCAGCTCACAGGCCATTGGAAACACCATATATTTT
CASSQAIGNTIYF
>TRBV7-9|TRBJ1-2|.|many
TGTGCCAGCAGCTTAGTGGGGACGGACTCTCATGGCTACACCTTC
CASSLVGTDSHGYTF
>TRBV4-1|TRBJ1-1|.|few
TGCGCCAGCAGCCAAGCTGACTTCAGCAGAAACACTGAAGCTTTCTTT
CASSQADFSRNTEAFF
>TRBV6-5|TRBJ1-2|TRBD1|few
TGTGCCAGCAGACCGGGACAGGGATACAACTATGGCTACACCTTC
CASRPGQGYNYGYTF
>TRBV7-2|TRBJ2-5|TRBD2|.
TGTGCCAGCAGCTTAACTAGCGGGGGAGCTCAAGAGACCCAGTACTTC
CASSLTSGGAQETQYF
>TRBV7-2|TRBJ1-2|.|.
TGTGCCAGCAGCCGCGACCTGACAGCTAACTATGGCTACACCTTC
CASSRDLTANYGYTF
>TRBV6-5|TRBJ2-7|.|.
TGTGCCAGCAGTTACAGGATTGGGGACGAGCAGTACTTC
CASSYRIGDEQYF
>TRBV4-3|TRBJ2-3|TRBD1|few
TGCGCCAGCAGTAAAGGGGGCAGTGCAGATACGCAGTATTTT
CASSKGGSADTQYF
>TRBV18|TRBJ2-5|TRBD1|.
TGTGCCAGCTCACCAGGACAGGGCATCCAAGAGACCCAGTACTTC
CASSPGQGIQETQYF
>TRBV19|TRBJ2-3|.|.
TGTGCCAGTAGTATGCGGTTCACAGATACGCAGTATTTT
CASSMRFTDTQYF
>TRBV4-3|TRBJ2-2|.|few
TGCGCCAGCAGCCAAGAAATCGGGACTCTAAACACCGGGGAGCTGTTTTTT
CASSQEIGTLNTGELFF
>TRBV6-5|TRBJ2-3|.|.
TGTGCCAGCTTGAAGGGACCCACAGATACGCAGTATTTT
CASLKGPTDTQYF
>TRBV28|TRBJ1-2|.|.
TGTGCCAGCAGTCGAGGACAGTTCTATGGCTACACCTTC
CASSRGQFYGYTF
>TRBV11-1|TRBJ2-3|TRBD2|.
TGTGCCAGCAGCTTAGAAGCGGGGGGGCCGCGGGCCACAGATACGCAGTATTTT
CASSLEAGGPRATDTQYF
>TRBV5-1|TRBJ2-5|TRBD2|.
TGCGCCAGCACGGACGGGGCGGGGGGACAAGAGACCCAGTACTTC
CASTDGAGGQETQYF
>TRBV9|TRBJ1-2|.|few
TGTGCCAGCAGCGTAGTACGAGAGTATGGCTACACCTTC
CASSVVREYGYTF
>TRBV10-3|TRBJ2-5|TRBD1|.
TGTGCCATCGGGGACAGCCATAACGGGGAGACCCAGTACTTC
CAIGDSHNGETQYF
>TRBV4-3|TRBJ1-6|.|few
TGCGCCAGCAGCCAAGCTGGGGCGGGTAGTAATTCACCCCTCCACTTT
CASSQAGAGSNSPLHF
>TRBV2|TRBJ2-3|TRBD2|many
TGTGCCAGCAGCCTAAGGACTAGCGTCGGCACAGATACGCAGTATTTT
CASSLRTSVGTDTQYF
>TRBV7-8|TRBJ2-7|.|few
TGTGCCAGCAGCCTGAGTCAGGTTCAAACCTACGAGCAGTACTTC
CASSLSQVQTYEQYF
>TRBV7-2|TRBJ1-2|.|few
TGTGCCAGCAGCTTTAGTGACTATGGCTACACCTTC
CASSFSDYGYTF
>TRBV10-3|TRBJ2-7|.|few
TGTGCCAGCAGTCCCCTGTCGGGCGAGCAGTACTTC
CASSPLSGEQYF
>TRBV9|TRBJ2-6|.|.
TGTGCCAGCAGCGTAGCATCGAGGCAGGCATCCTCTGGGGCCAACGTCCTGACTTTC
CASSVASRQASSGANVLTF
>TRBV27|TRBJ1-5|.|few
TGTGCCAGCAGTTTGGGGGCGGGGGTCGGTCAGCCCCAGCATTTT
CASSLGAGVGQPQHF
>TRBV7-2|TRBJ2-7|.|.
TGTGCCAGCAGCTTACAACTCGAGCAGTACTTC
CASSLQLEQYF
>TRBV6-6|TRBJ1-2|.|few
TGTGCCAGCAGCCCTAAGAACTATGGCTACACCTTC
CASSPKNYGYTF
>TRBV7-8|TRBJ2-5|TRBD1|.
TGTGCCAGCAGCTACCAGGGGACAGTAGGCGAGACCCAGTACTTC
CASSYQGTVGETQYF
>TRBV30|TRBJ1-2|.|.
TGTGCCTGGAGTCAGGATCTTAACTATGGCTACACCTTC
CAWSQDLNYGYTF
>TRBV4-1|TRBJ2-5|TRBD2|few
TGCGCCAGCAGCCAAGATACGGGGGGGCAAGAGACCCAGTACTTC
CASSQDTGGQETQYF
>TRBV18|TRBJ1-1|.|.
TGTGCCAGCGGACAGAGGAACACTGAAGCTTTCTTT
CASGQRNTEAFF
>TRBV10-3|TRBJ1-1|.|many
TGTGCCACCTACAGGGAGGGCTTAACTGAAGCTTTCTTT
CATYREGLTEAFF
>TRBV18|TRBJ1-5|.|.
TGTGCCAGCTCACCTGTTTCGGGGGGGGGCAATCAGCCCCAGCATTTT
CASSPVSGGGNQPQHF
>TRBV28|TRBJ2-5|.|.
TGTGCCACCCTTGGGACCGGCTTAGAGACCCAGTACTTC
CATLGTGLETQYF
>TRBV6-5|TRBJ2-3|TRBD2|.
TGTGCCAGCAGACTAGCGGGGGGCACAGATACGCAGTATTTT
CASRLAGGTDTQYF
>TRBV7-9|TRBJ1-4|.|.
TGTGCCAGCAGCCCAAGACGGGATGAAAAACTGTTTTTT
CASSPRRDEKLFF
>TRBV7-9|TRBJ2-5|TRBD2|.
TGTGCCAGCAGGGCGGGAGGGGAAGAGACCCAGTACTTC
CASRAGGEETQYF
>TRBV7-9|TRBJ2-1|.|.
TGTGCCAGCAGCCCCATACGCGGGCAGGGAAATGAGCAGTTCTTC
CASSPIRGQGNEQFF
>TRBV9|TRBJ1-5|.|.
TGTGCCAGCAGCGTAGGGCAGGGCAATCAGCCCCAGCATTTT
CASSVGQGNQPQHF
>TRBV15|TRBJ2-5|.|few
TGTGCCACCAGCAGAGAGCGGACGCGAGAGACCCAGTACTTC
CATSRERTRETQYF
>TRBV29-1|TRBJ2-5|.|.
TGCAGCGTTGAACCGGGCGAGACCCAGTACTTC
CSVEPGETQYF
>TRBV27|TRBJ2-7|TRBD2|.
TGTGCCAGCAGTCTTTTGGGGGGGAGCTCCTACGAGCAGTACTTC
CASSLLGGSSYEQYF
>TRBV9|TRBJ1-6|TRBD1|.
TGTGCCAGCAGCGCTACCGGGACAGCAAATTCACCCCTCCACTTT
CASSATGTANSPLHF